This T cell receptor (beta chain) was recorded in a study of cytomegalovirus exposure and HLA in healthy donors. The CDR3 loop spans 15 amino acids. Per the germline V gene, CDR1 is SGHTA and CDR2 is FQGNSA. Trimming at V came to 4 bases and at J to 1 base, leaving 4 bases not matched to a gene. Primers for the PCR totalled 60 Vbeta and 13 Jbeta. Generated by immunoSEQ multiplex PCR, the TCRdb table keeps only in-frame clones and is missing some. The sample holds about 160,000 clones; about 60% are singletons and the top ten take approximately 7%. As to this clone: The antigen is unknown.

Findings and caveats of the study: Rare TCR sequences predominated, though certain public TCRs were found in many donors. In a later analysis, common viral pathogens appeared linked to several of the most significant clusters. In a later analysis, HLA-C alleles had the fewest associated TCRs, DRB1 alleles the most.

The source material was PBMCs. The receptor was derived from a woman in her fifties or sixties in good health and CMV-seropositive. This chain connects TRBV7-2 to TRBJ2-1; TRBD2 aligns across 7 bases. The CDR3 region is CASSSERGSYNEQFF. The CDR3 DNA is TGTGCCAGCAGCTCGGAGCGGGGATCCTACAATGAGCAGTTCTTC. The variable domain in full, with the rest retrieved from reference TRBV7-2 and TRBJ2-1, is GAGVSQSPSNKVTEKGKDVELRCDPISGHTALYWYRQSLGQGLEFLIYFQGNSAPDKSGLPSDRFSAERTGGSVSTLTIQRTQQEDSAVYLCASSSERGSYNEQFFGPGTRLTVL.